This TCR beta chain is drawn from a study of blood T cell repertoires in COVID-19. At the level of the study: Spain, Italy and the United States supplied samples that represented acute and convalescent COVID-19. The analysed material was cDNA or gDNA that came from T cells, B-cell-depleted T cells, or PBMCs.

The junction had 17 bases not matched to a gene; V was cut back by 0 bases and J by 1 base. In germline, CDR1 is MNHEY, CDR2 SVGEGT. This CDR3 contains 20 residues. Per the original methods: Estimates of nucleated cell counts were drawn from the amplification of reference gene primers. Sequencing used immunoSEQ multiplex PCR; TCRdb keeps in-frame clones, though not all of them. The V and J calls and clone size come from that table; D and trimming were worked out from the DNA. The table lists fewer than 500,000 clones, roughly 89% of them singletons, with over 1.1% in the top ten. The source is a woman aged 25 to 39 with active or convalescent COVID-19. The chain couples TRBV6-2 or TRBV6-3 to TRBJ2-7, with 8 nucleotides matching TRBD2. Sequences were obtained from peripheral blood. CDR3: CASSYSFFSGGPSNSYEQYF. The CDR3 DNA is TGTGCCAGCAGTTACTCGTTTTTTTCGGGAGGGCCTTCGAATTCCTACGAGCAGTACTTC.